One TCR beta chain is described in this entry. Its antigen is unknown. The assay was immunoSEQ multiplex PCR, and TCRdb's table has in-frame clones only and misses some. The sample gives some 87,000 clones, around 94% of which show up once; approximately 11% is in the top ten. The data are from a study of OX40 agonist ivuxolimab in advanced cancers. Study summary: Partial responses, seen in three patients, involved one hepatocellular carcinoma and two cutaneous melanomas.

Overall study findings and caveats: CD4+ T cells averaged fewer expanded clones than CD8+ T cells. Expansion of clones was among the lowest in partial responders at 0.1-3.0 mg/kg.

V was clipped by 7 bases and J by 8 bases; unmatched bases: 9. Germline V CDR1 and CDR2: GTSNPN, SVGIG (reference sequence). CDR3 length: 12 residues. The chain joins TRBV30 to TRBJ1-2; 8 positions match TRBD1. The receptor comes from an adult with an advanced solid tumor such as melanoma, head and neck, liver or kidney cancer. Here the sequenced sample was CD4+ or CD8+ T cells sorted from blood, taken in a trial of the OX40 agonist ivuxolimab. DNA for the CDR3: TGTGCCTCAACGGCAGGGGGCGGCGGCTACACCTTC. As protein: CASTAGGGGYTF.